Below are 30 T cell receptor beta chains sequenced from a single sample in a study of blood T cell repertoires in COVID-19 (dated by TCRdb to about 2020). The library was made by the immunoSEQ multiplex PCR assay. Drawn from immuneACCESS, this table holds only the in-frame rearrangements with V and J called that TCRdb kept. Clones are partly lost; checked studies trace under half to an unresolved V gene and leave the rest unexplained. The sample has approximately 400,000 clones on record, approximately 87% of them singletons. The ten top clones hold 1.3% of the sample. Source material: PBMCs or T cells enriched from blood (not recorded which). These receptors came from a man aged 30-40 years who had recovered from COVID-19.

The genes are TRBV6-1 and TRBJ1-2; D is possibly TRBD1 (5 bases). Germline CDR1 is MNHNS and CDR2 is SASEGT. Between the trimmed V and J ends, which lost 0 bases and 2 bases, there was a span of 10 bases. This CDR3 is built from 15 residues. This chain's CDR3 is CASSEARGSNYGYTF. The CDR3 DNA reads TGTGCCAGCAGTGAAGCGCGGGGCAGCAACTATGGCTACACCTTC.

The chain combines TRBV29-1 with TRBJ2-7; perhaps TRBD1 as D (6 bases). Trimming stripped 2 bases from V and 3 bases from J, with 11 bases between. CDR1 is SQVTM, CDR2 ANQGSEA, per germline. The CDR3 runs 13 residues. For the CDR3, the DNA is TGCAGCGTTGAACGGCAGGGGAGCTACGAGCAGTACTTC. Encoded protein: CSVERQGSYEQYF.

J is TRBJ2-2 and V is TRBV25-1, with D perhaps matching TRBD1 (5 bases). Trimming shortened V by 6 bases and J by 4 bases, and 18 bases separated the two germline ends. Germline CDR1 reads MGHDK; CDR2 reads SYGVNS. The CDR3 extends over 16 amino acids. CDR3 sequence: CASRKDTSILTGELFF. The CDR3 DNA reads as TGTGCCAGCAGAAAGGACACATCTATTCTCACCGGGGAGCTGTTTTTT. The whole variable domain, remainder taken from reference TRBV25-1 and TRBJ2-2, is EADIYQTPRYLVIGTGKKITLECSQTMGHDKMYWYQQDPGMELHLIHYSYGVNSTEKGDLSSESTVSRIRTEHFPLTLESARPSHTSQYLCASRKDTSILTGELFFGEGSRLTVL.

The chain is built from TRBV7-8 and TRBJ1-1; the D is unclear. CDR3 length equals 11 residues. With 5 bases removed from V and 8 bases from J, the gap between germline ends came to 9 bases. Germline CDR1 and CDR2: SGHVS and FQNEAQ. CDR3 in amino acids: CASSPQSEAFF. The CDR3 DNA reads as TGTGCCAGCAGCCCACAATCCGAAGCTTTCTTT.

This clone was picked up a small number of times. The chain uses TRBV7-8 and TRBJ1-5; no definite D call. The CDR3 length is 14 residues. Trimming took off 3 bases at V and 1 base at J, with 7 bases between the two ends. The germline CDR1 and CDR2 sequences are SGHVS and FQNEAQ. CDR3 bases: TGTGCCAGCAGCTTTGTGGAGAGCAATCAGCCCCAGCATTTT. Its translation is CASSFVESNQPQHF.

This sequence joins TRBV6-2 or TRBV6-3 and TRBJ1-2; D is possibly TRBD1 (6 bases). The germline gives CDR1 MNHEY, CDR2 SVGEGT. The CDR3 totals 13 residues. Trimming removed 6 bases at V and 6 bases at J, with 14 bases between. CDR3 bases: TGTGCCAGCAGCAACAGGGCCTCCCATGGCTACACCTTC. Its translation: CASSNRASHGYTF.

The genes are TRBV9 and TRBJ2-7, with TRBD1 as a possible D gene (5 bases). Per germline, CDR1 SGDLS and CDR2 YYNGEE. The CDR3 loop spans 16 amino acids. Trimming shortened V by 0 bases and J by 0 bases, and 13 bases separated the two germline ends. This CDR3 reads CASSVAGQGSSYEQYF. For the CDR3, the DNA is TGTGCCAGCAGCGTAGCTGGCCAGGGAAGCTCCTACGAGCAGTACTTC.

The rearrangement links TRBV7-9 to TRBJ1-3, with D uncertain. Trimming pared 1 base from V and 2 bases from J, leaving 9 bases between. The CDR3 covers 15 residues. CDR1 and CDR2 from the germline V gene are SEHNR and FQNEAQ (reference sequence). CDR3 region: CASSLGVLTGNTIYF. The CDR3 DNA follows: TGTGCCAGCAGCTTAGGCGTCCTAACTGGAAACACCATATATTTT.

The chain recombines TRBV7-8 with TRBJ1-2, with 7 bases that match TRBD1. Germline trimming cut 1 base from V and 9 bases from J; bases unmatched to any gene: 14. CDR1 and CDR2 (germline): SGHVS, FQNEAQ. The CDR3 consists of 16 residues. For the CDR3, the DNA is TGTGCCAGCAGCTTAGAAGTCGCGACAGGGCCTTTAAGCTACACCTTC. This codes for CASSLEVATGPLSYTF.

V gene TRBV5-4 combines with J gene TRBJ1-1; D is ambiguous. The CDR3 has 15 amino acids. The germline V gene encodes CDR1 SGHNT and CDR2 YYREEE (reference sequence). V lost 4 bases to trimming and J lost 4 bases, with 17 bases between them. CDR3 region: CASSLDQGRSTEAFF. CDR3 nucleotides: TGTGCCAGCAGCCTGGACCAAGGTAGGAGCACTGAAGCTTTCTTT.

This sequence joins TRBV19 and TRBJ1-4; TRBD1 aligns across 7 bases. The germline V gene has CDR1 LNHDA and CDR2 SQIVND (reference sequence). CDR3 length equals 15 residues. The ends lost 3 bases at V and 7 bases at J; junction bases unmatched: 8. The CDR3, as DNA: TGTGCCAGTAGTATGGCGACAGGGACCGGTGAAAAACTGTTTTTT. Protein: CASSMATGTGEKLFF.

The chain couples TRBV19 to TRBJ2-1; TRBD2 matches at 7 bases. There are 16 residues in the CDR3. CDR1 is LNHDA and CDR2 is SQIVND in the germline V gene (reference sequence). Trimming removed 5 bases from V and 2 bases from J; junction bases left unmatched: 9. CDR3 protein: CASSRTGTTPYNEQFF. As DNA, the CDR3 is TGTGCCAGTAGTCGTACCGGGACTACCCCCTACAATGAGCAGTTCTTC.

In DNA, the CDR3 is TGCGCCAGCAGCTTTGGAGGGCCCGGCGGGGCCAACGTCCTGACTTTC. As protein: CASSFGGPGGANVLTF. The chain has TRBV5-1 and TRBJ2-6; a possible D gene is TRBD2 (6 bases). V lost 2 bases and J lost 4, with 13 bases in between. Germline V gene data show CDR1 as SGHRS and CDR2 as YFSETQ. The CDR3 sequence is 16 residues long.

This clone came up a few times. The chain is built from TRBV6-2 or TRBV6-3 and TRBJ1-1; 8 nucleotides line up with TRBD1. Trimming cost V 6 bases and J 8 bases; bases outside gene matches: 20. Germline assignment: CDR1 MNHEY and CDR2 SVGEGT. There are 17 residues in the CDR3. The CDR3 is CASSPPVGQGTLKEAFF. Here the CDR3 DNA reads TGTGCCAGCAGCCCTCCCGTCGGACAGGGAACCCTAAAAGAAGCTTTCTTT.

In its sample, this clone was seen once. The gene calls are TRBV27 and TRBJ1-1; 8 nucleotides match TRBD1. Germline values: CDR1 MNHEY, CDR2 SMNVEV (reference sequence). This CDR3 has 12 residues. With V trimmed by 6 bases and J by 6 bases, 3 bases remained unmatched. CDR3 region: CASRPQGAEAFF. DNA for the CDR3: TGTGCCAGCAGGCCACAGGGGGCTGAAGCTTTCTTT.

J is TRBJ1-2 and V is TRBV2, with TRBD1 identical over 7 bases. Germline V gene data show CDR1 as SNHLY and CDR2 as FYNNEI. The junction had 10 bases not matched to a gene; V was cut back by 5 bases and J by 7 bases. CDR3 size: 14 residues. The CDR3 here is CASSPTTGLGGYTF. The CDR3 DNA is TGTGCCAGCAGTCCTACGACAGGGTTGGGTGGCTACACCTTC.

This chain connects TRBV10-2 to TRBJ2-3; tentative D call: TRBD1 (6 bases). Germline-derived CDR1 and CDR2 are WSHSY and SAAADI. The CDR3 is made up of 15 amino acids. Between the trimmed V and J ends, which lost 6 bases and 2 bases, there was a span of 15 bases. CDR3 in DNA: TGCGCCAGCAGGGAAGGACAGTCCGCCACAGATACGCAGTATTTT. Translation: CASREGQSATDTQYF.

V and J are TRBV29-1 and TRBJ2-3; 12 bases map to TRBD2. CDR1 and CDR2 from the germline V gene are SQVTM and ANQGSEA. CDR3 length: 15 residues. Trimming removed 5 bases from V and 5 bases from J; junction bases left unmatched: 8. The CDR3 DNA reads as TGCAGCGTTCGGCTAGCGGGAGGGAGGGGAGATACGCAGTATTTT. This codes for CSVRLAGGRGDTQYF.

This clone was seen only once. The gene calls are TRBV15 and TRBJ2-1; possibly TRBD2 for D (5 bases). CDR3 size: 15 residues. Deletions cut 3 bases from V and 7 bases from J, with 16 bases between. CDR1 LNHNV and CDR2 YYDKDF come from the germline V gene (reference sequence). The CDR3 nucleotides read TGTGCCACCAGCAGGGAACAACTAGTTGCTAATGAGCAGTTCTTC. This sequence encodes CATSREQLVANEQFF.

This clone was recorded once. This chain uses TRBV10-2 with TRBJ2-5, with D perhaps TRBD2 (6 bases). Germline V gene data show CDR1 as WSHSY and CDR2 as SAAADI. Trimming removed 5 bases from V and 7 bases from J, with 17 bases in between. This CDR3 spans 14 amino acids. This CDR3 reads CASSLLRGPGTQYF. CDR3 sequence (DNA): TGCGCCAGCAGTCTTCTGCGGGGTCCGGGGACCCAGTACTTC.

The genes are TRBV29-1 and TRBJ1-2, with TRBD1 as a possible D gene (6 bases). The CDR3 length is 15 residues. Trimming cost V 2 bases and J 3 bases, with 16 bases left between them. Germline CDR1 and CDR2: SQVTM and ANQGSEA. This CDR3 is CSVEMGQGKDYGYTF. As DNA, the CDR3 is TGCAGCGTTGAAATGGGCCAGGGGAAGGACTATGGCTACACCTTC.

The chain couples TRBV12-1 to TRBJ2-1; the table's TRBD1 call for D was not verified on the DNA. TRBV12-1 is an annotated pseudogene. The CDR3 consists of 16 residues. The CDR3, as DNA: TGTGCCAGCAGCGTCCCGGGACAGGGGGGCCACAATGAGCAGTTCTTC. It encodes CASSVPGQGGHNEQFF.

In this sample, this clone turned up once. The rearrangement uses TRBV5-5 and TRBJ2-6; a possible D gene is TRBD1 (6 bases). Germline V lookup: CDR1 SGHKS, CDR2 YYEKEE (reference sequence). V dropped 2 bases and J dropped 0 bases, with 9 bases sitting between them. CDR3 length: 16 residues. This CDR3 is CASSLPGVSGANVLTF. CDR3 nucleotides: TGTGCCAGCAGCTTACCAGGGGTCTCTGGGGCCAACGTCCTGACTTTC.

This chain joins TRBV6-1 and TRBJ1-1, with 7 bases matching TRBD1. The CDR3 consists of 15 residues. Unmatched junction bases numbered 9, after V lost 3 bases and J lost 5 bases. Germline lookup yields CDR1 MNHNS and CDR2 SASEGT. The CDR3 nucleotides are TGTGCCAGCAGTGAGTTACAGGGGAGAGGGACTGAAGCTTTCTTT. Translation gives CASSELQGRGTEAFF.

The rearrangement uses TRBV7-2 and TRBJ1-2; no firm D call. Trimming pared 5 bases from V and 2 bases from J, leaving 12 bases between. There are 14 residues in the CDR3. Germline V gene lookup returns CDR1 SGHTA and CDR2 FQGNSA. CDR3 nucleotide sequence: TGTGCCAGCAGCCTAGGGTCCGGGAACTATGGCTACACCTTC. Encoded protein: CASSLGSGNYGYTF.

This clone was recorded at least ten times. The genes are TRBV19 and TRBJ2-2; D not resolved. Trimming shortened V by 7 bases and J by 6 bases, and 9 bases separated the two germline ends. CDR3 length: 12 amino acids. Germline CDR1 LNHDA, CDR2 SQIVND (reference sequence). The CDR3 region is CASIRGPGELFF. DNA for the CDR3: TGTGCCAGTATACGAGGTCCCGGGGAGCTGTTTTTT.

The chain recombines TRBV19 with TRBJ1-5; 8 nucleotides line up with TRBD1. J lost 2 bases, V lost 6 bases, and 6 bases had no gene match. The germline CDR1 and CDR2 sequences are LNHDA and SQIVND (reference sequence). The CDR3 has 15 amino acids. CDR3 residues: CASRISGQGNQPQHF. For the CDR3, the DNA is TGTGCCAGTAGAATTTCGGGACAGGGCAATCAGCCCCAGCATTTT.

The V call is TRBV6-5, the J call TRBJ2-7; no clear D. The CDR3 totals 14 residues. Germline V lookup: CDR1 MNHEY, CDR2 SVGAGI. V lost 5 bases, J lost 0 bases, and 11 bases lay in between. The CDR3: CASSLSTSSYEQYF. Written as DNA, the CDR3 is TGTGCCAGCAGTCTCTCTACGAGCTCCTACGAGCAGTACTTC.

The rearrangement joins TRBV30 to TRBJ2-2; D unresolved. Looked up from germline, CDR1 is GTSNPN and CDR2 is SVGIG (reference sequence). V lost 0 bases and J 8 bases, leaving 7 bases between the germline ends. The CDR3 runs to 12 residues. The DNA for the CDR3 is TGTGCCTGGAGTGTTGCGAGGGGGGAGCTGTTTTTT. Its protein product is CAWSVARGELFF.

The chain links TRBV6-5 to TRBJ1-6, with D tentatively TRBD1 (6 bases). Germline V gene data show CDR1 as MNHEY and CDR2 as SVGAGI. Trimming left V 6 bases short and J 6 bases short, with 6 bases between. This CDR3 is 12 amino acids long. The DNA of the CDR3 is TGTGCCAGCAGACAGGGTAATTCACCCCTCCACTTT. It encodes CASRQGNSPLHF.